These 2 T cell receptor beta chains share one sample of origin, sequenced in a study of T-cell reconstitution after alpha-beta-depleted transplantation in children. Unique molecular identifiers tagged the TCRbeta library. TCRdb re-called the PCR reads with MiXCR, one entry per CDR3 protein. This sample has approximately 640,000 distinct CDR3 sequences, with roughly 15% found just once. Source: PBMCs from the stem cell graft donor, taken from the stem cell graft. Receptors were obtained from a human donor who donated a stem cell graft to a child with acute myeloid leukemia.

There are a few counts of this clonotype. The chain uses TRBV20-1 and TRBJ1-1, with 11 bases lining up with TRBD1. This CDR3 comprises 15 residues. The junction had 11 bases not matched to a gene; V was cut back by 5 bases and J by 6 bases. Germline CDR1 is DFQATT and CDR2 is SNEGSKA (reference sequence). CDR3 in amino acids: CSAVGTGGIRAEAFF. DNA for the CDR3: TGCAGTGCTGTGGGGACAGGGGGAATCCGCGCTGAAGCTTTCTTT.

This clonotype was detected ten times or more. The chain carries TRBV29-1 and TRBJ2-3; D perhaps matches TRBD2 (7 bases). CDR1 is SQVTM and CDR2 is ANQGSEA in the germline V gene. CDR3 length: 14 amino acids. With 3 bases removed from V and 2 bases from J, the gap between germline ends came to 12 bases. Here the CDR3 DNA reads TGCAGCGTTGACGAAGGGGGGGCCACAGATACGCAGTATTTT. It is translated as CSVDEGGATDTQYF.